The 3 T cell receptor beta chains below come from one sample, sequenced in a study of T cell responses to AZD1222 COVID-19 vaccine. Using immunoSEQ multiplex PCR, the repertoire was profiled, and TCRdb retains in-frame clones only, with some absent. This sample has 30,000 to 40,000 clones, with approximately 80% found just once. This material consisted of peripheral blood, taken 28 days after the second AZD1222 dose. The receptors were gathered from an adult who received the AZD1222 COVID-19 vaccine.

The rearrangement joins TRBV18 to TRBJ1-5, with 7 bases matching TRBD1. J lost 5 bases, V lost 3 bases, and 4 bases had no gene match. CDR3 length equals 14 residues. CDR1 is KGHSH, CDR2 LQKENI, per germline. The CDR3 spells CASSPLRGDQPQHF. CDR3 coding DNA: TGTGCCAGCTCACCTCTCAGGGGGGATCAGCCCCAGCATTTT.

V gene TRBV4-1 combines with J gene TRBJ1-4; D might be TRBD1 (6 bases). V was trimmed by 4 bases and J by 8 bases, leaving 26 bases between them. CDR1 MGHRA and CDR2 YSYEKL come from the germline V gene. This CDR3 has 18 residues. The CDR3 nucleotides are TGCGCCAGCAGCCCTTCCCCTCAGGGGTCGGGGGCAGGGGAAAAACTGTTTTTT. It yields the protein CASSPSPQGSGAGEKLFF.

The chain is built from TRBV6-5 and TRBJ2-7; D is possibly TRBD2 (6 bases). CDR1 is MNHEY, CDR2 SVGAGI, per germline. V was clipped by 5 bases and J by 3 bases, with 17 bases between them. This CDR3 spans 15 amino acids. CDR3 protein: CASSQTGTLYYEQYF. Written as DNA, the CDR3 is TGTGCCAGCAGTCAAACCGGGACTCTGTACTACGAGCAGTACTTC.